Shown below are 30 T cell receptor beta chains from a single sample sequenced in a study of blood T cells in healthy people across ages. Through a sample-barcoded 5' primer and a J-beta primer mix, a second PCR was run for roughly 6 to 12 cycles. One entry per CDR3 protein results from TCRdb running MiXCR on the 5' RACE reads. Of some 800,000 distinct CDR3 sequences listed, around 25% are singletons. The same sample was also used in a study of T cells of mothers and their children.

The sequencing input was blood. All receptors derive from a boy younger than 18 in good health.

V and J are TRBV6-5 and TRBJ2-3; D is perhaps TRBD1 or TRBD2 (6 bases each). The ends were cut back, 7 bases at V and 2 bases at J, with 10 bases in the middle. The CDR3 totals 13 residues. Germline loops: CDR1 MNHEY, CDR2 SVGAGI. This CDR3 is CASTRGDTDTQYF. The CDR3, as DNA: TGTGCCAGCACGAGGGGGGACACAGATACGCAGTATTTT.

This clonotype has more than one count but fewer than ten. One end of the junction varies from germline; a read error may be responsible. DNA for the CDR3: TGCGCCAGCAGGTTGGACTCTTACGAGCAGTACTTC. This sequence encodes CASRLDSYEQYF. The rearrangement links TRBV5-1 to TRBJ2-7; D is perhaps TRBD2 (5 bases). Germline V gene data show CDR1 as SGHRS and CDR2 as YFSETQ. The CDR3 runs 12 residues.

The rearrangement uses TRBV7-2 and TRBJ1-2; D not resolved. Trimming pared 1 base from V and 3 bases from J, leaving 9 bases between. Germline CDR1 and CDR2: SGHTA and FQGNSA. The CDR3 sequence is 14 residues long. CDR3 residues: CASSLGGPYYGYTF. The CDR3 region has the DNA TGTGCCAGCAGCTTAGGCGGTCCTTACTATGGCTACACCTTC.

This clonotype was detected only a few times. J is TRBJ2-3 and V is TRBV5-1; 10 bases line up with TRBD2. CDR3 length equals 15 residues. Germline loops: CDR1 SGHRS, CDR2 YFSETQ. Trimming at V came to 4 bases and at J to 4 bases, leaving 6 bases not matched to a gene. In DNA, the CDR3 is TGCGCCAGCAGCCGGACTAGCGGACGGGCAGATACGCAGTATTTT. It encodes CASSRTSGRADTQYF.

This clonotype was seen a handful of times. The chain joins TRBV10-3 to TRBJ2-5; D perhaps matches TRBD2 (6 bases). CDR3 length: 16 amino acids. V was shortened by 2 bases and J by 3 bases, with 16 bases between the two germline ends. The germline V gene encodes CDR1 ENHRY and CDR2 SYGVKD. CDR3 region: CAISEPEGRVKETQYF. CDR3 in DNA: TGTGCCATCAGTGAGCCGGAGGGCAGGGTCAAAGAGACCCAGTACTTC.

In this sample, this clonotype turned up many times. The chain couples TRBV20-1 to TRBJ2-1; D is uncertain. This CDR3 contains 17 residues. The V gene lost 3 bases and the J gene lost 0 bases, with 18 bases spanning the gap. Germline CDR1 is DFQATT and CDR2 is SNEGSKA (reference sequence). Written as DNA, the CDR3 is TGCAGTGCTAGGCCCAGCACAGAGTTCTCCTCCTACAATGAGCAGTTCTTC. Translation: CSARPSTEFSSYNEQFF.

There are a few counts of this clonotype. The chain recombines TRBV4-1 with TRBJ2-7, with 7 bases matching TRBD1. The germline V gene has CDR1 MGHRA and CDR2 YSYEKL. Trimming cost V 2 bases and J 4 bases; bases outside gene matches: 8. This CDR3 has 15 residues. The CDR3 sequence: CASSQTDRDSYEQYF. In DNA, the CDR3 is TGCGCCAGCAGCCAAACCGACAGGGATTCGTACGAGCAGTACTTC.

CDR3 DNA: TGTGCCAGCAGTTCGTATAGGTACGACGAGCAGTACTTC. It specifies CASSSYRYDEQYF. The chain has TRBV12-3 or TRBV12-4 and TRBJ2-7, with D unclear. V was clipped by 4 bases and J by 5 bases, with 12 bases between them. The CDR3 totals 13 residues.

The chain couples TRBV28 to TRBJ2-5; 12 bases map to TRBD2. CDR3 length: 16 amino acids. Looked up from germline, CDR1 is MDHEN and CDR2 is SYDVKM. V gave up 2 bases and J gave up 7 bases; unmatched junction bases: 8. DNA of the CDR3: TGTGCCAGCAGTTTACTAGCGGGAGGGTCCTTCGGGACCCAGTACTTC. It codes for CASSLLAGGSFGTQYF.

This clonotype was recorded a few times. The V call is TRBV28, the J call TRBJ2-3; no definite D call. The germline gives CDR1 MDHEN, CDR2 SYDVKM. Trimming shortened V by 10 bases and J by 0 bases, and 17 bases separated the two germline ends. This CDR3 comprises 15 residues. CDR3 in DNA: TGTGCCACCCGGCATAGATACTCGAGCACAGATACGCAGTATTTT. It specifies CATRHRYSSTDTQYF.

CDR3 protein: CASSRSGRLTGELFF. For the CDR3, the DNA is TGCGCCAGCAGCCGTAGCGGGAGACTAACCGGGGAGCTGTTTTTT. V usage is TRBV4-1 and J usage is TRBJ2-2; 9 bases fit TRBD2. CDR1 and CDR2 from the germline V gene are MGHRA and YSYEKL. With V trimmed by 4 bases and J by 5 bases, 5 bases remained unmatched. The CDR3 totals 15 residues.

This clonotype was counted between two and nine times. This CDR3 fails to terminate in the conserved phenylalanine or tryptophan, so it likely reflects a read error. The chain couples TRBV4-3 to TRBJ2-1, with 11 nucleotides matching TRBD2. The CDR3 sequence is 17 residues long. From germline, CDR1 is LGHNA and CDR2 YSLEER. The J segment lost 4 bases and the V segment lost 4 bases, leaving 9 bases of the junction unmatched. CDR3 bases: TGCGCCAGCAGCCCTAAAACGACTAGCGGGACATACAATGAGCAGTTCTTA. This translates into CASSPKTTSGTYNEQFL.

This clonotype was seen a few times. The chain uses TRBV9 and TRBJ2-3, with D unclear. The length of the CDR3 is 13 residues. Germline CDR1 reads SGDLS; CDR2 reads YYNGEE. Trimming stripped 1 base from V and 5 bases from J, with 8 bases between. CDR3 DNA: TGTGCCAGCAGCGTAATAACGGGAGATACGCAGTATTTT. It translates to CASSVITGDTQYF.

The V call is TRBV10-3, the J call TRBJ2-3; 8 bases map to TRBD1. The V gene's germline CDR1 is ENHRY and CDR2 SYGVKD. Trimming took 3 bases from V and 1 from J; bases not matched to a gene: 9. The CDR3 sequence is 17 residues long. The CDR3 sequence is CAISDAKGQVGTDTQYF. The CDR3 DNA is TGTGCCATCAGTGACGCGAAGGGACAGGTCGGCACAGATACGCAGTATTTT.

This rearrangement joins TRBV6-5 to TRBJ1-1, with D possibly being TRBD1 (6 bases). The V gene lost 6 bases and the J gene lost 0 bases, with 11 bases spanning the gap. CDR3 length equals 14 residues. The germline V gene encodes CDR1 MNHEY and CDR2 SVGAGI. The DNA for the CDR3 is TGTGCCAGCAGCAGACAGGTCCTGAACACTGAAGCTTTCTTT. Translating gives CASSRQVLNTEAFF.

This clonotype was counted between two and nine times. The V call is TRBV4-1, the J call TRBJ2-5, with D possibly being TRBD2 (6 bases). V lost 3 bases and J 1 base, leaving 12 bases between the germline ends. The CDR3 contains 15 residues. The V gene's germline CDR1 is MGHRA and CDR2 YSYEKL. DNA for the CDR3: TGCGCCAGCAGCCAGGGTGGGACTTTCCAAGAGACCCAGTACTTC. Protein: CASSQGGTFQETQYF.

This clonotype showed up just a few times. This rearrangement joins TRBV6-5 to TRBJ2-7; 10 nucleotides align to TRBD1. This CDR3 comprises 14 residues. With V trimmed by 6 bases and J by 6 bases, 8 bases remained unmatched. Looked up from germline, CDR1 is MNHEY and CDR2 is SVGAGI. The CDR3 loop reads CASRLPGQGFEQYF. The CDR3 DNA is TGTGCCAGCAGGCTGCCGGGACAGGGGTTCGAGCAGTACTTC.

The table lists this clonotype with a few counts. The CDR3 protein is CSARVRLAGAETQYF. Here the CDR3 DNA reads TGCAGTGCTAGAGTTCGACTAGCGGGAGCAGAGACCCAGTACTTC. The V and J genes are TRBV20-1 and TRBJ2-5; 12 nucleotides line up with TRBD2. In germline, CDR1 is DFQATT, CDR2 SNEGSKA (reference sequence). The CDR3 sequence is 15 residues long. The ends lost 1 base at V and 4 bases at J; junction bases unmatched: 4.

This clonotype was seen more than once but under ten times. The chain uses TRBV29-1 and TRBJ2-2, with 10 bases aligning to TRBD2. Germline V lookup: CDR1 SQVTM, CDR2 ANQGSEA. The CDR3 loop spans 14 amino acids. V was pared by 7 bases and J by 6 bases, with 8 bases of the junction left unmatched. The CDR3 DNA sequence: TGCAGCGCACGAGCGGGAGGGCAGCCCGGGGAGCTGTTTTTT. Its protein is CSARAGGQPGELFF.

This clonotype was observed a handful of times. The V call is TRBV29-1, the J call TRBJ1-4; weak D call: TRBD1 (6 bases). The V gene's germline CDR1 is SQVTM and CDR2 ANQGSEA. With 3 bases removed from V and 7 bases from J, the gap between germline ends came to 12 bases. The CDR3 has 13 residues. CDR3 in DNA: TGCAGCGTTGAGGCAGGGGAGACTGAAAAACTGTTTTTT. Protein sequence: CSVEAGETEKLFF. Drawing the rest from reference TRBV29-1 and TRBJ1-4, the complete variable domain is SAVISQKPSRDICQRGTSLTIQCQVDSQVTMMFWYRQQPGQSLTLIATANQGSEATYESGFVIDKFPISRPNLTFSTLTVSNMSPEDSSIYLCSVEAGETEKLFFGSGTQLSVL.

The V and J genes are TRBV4-3 and TRBJ2-2, with D perhaps matching TRBD2 (5 bases). CDR1 is LGHNA and CDR2 is YSLEER in the germline V gene. The germline V and J ends were trimmed by 1 base and 3 bases, with 9 bases remaining between them. This CDR3 spans 15 amino acids. CDR3 nucleotides: TGCGCCAGCAGCCAAGTTGACGGGGACACCGGGGAGCTGTTTTTT. This codes for CASSQVDGDTGELFF.

This clonotype was seen only a few times. The V gene is TRBV12-3 or TRBV12-4, the J gene TRBJ2-7; D unclear. CDR3 size: 11 residues. V lost 4 bases and J 9 bases, leaving 10 bases between the germline ends. The CDR3 DNA sequence: TGTGCCAGCAGTTCGACAAAGGGGCAGTACTTC. It translates to CASSSTKGQYF.

This clonotype turned up a few times. This rearrangement joins TRBV19 to TRBJ1-1, with D possibly matching TRBD1 (5 bases). The length of the CDR3 is 13 residues. The germline gives CDR1 LNHDA, CDR2 SQIVND (reference sequence). V dropped 2 bases and J dropped 5 bases, with 9 bases sitting between them. The DNA of the CDR3 is TGTGCCAGTAGTATACTCAGGGATACTGAAGCTTTCTTT. Translated: CASSILRDTEAFF. The entire variable domain, with the rest obtained from reference TRBV19 and TRBJ1-1, is as follows: DGGITQSPKYLFRKEGQNVTLSCEQNLNHDAMYWYRQDPGQGLRLIYYSQIVNDFQKGDIAEGYSVSREKKESFPLTVTSAQKNPTAFYLCASSILRDTEAFFGQGTRLTVV.

The V gene is TRBV5-1, the J gene TRBJ2-4, with a weak D call TRBD2 (5 bases). The CDR3 loop spans 16 amino acids. Germline V gives CDR1 SGHRS, CDR2 YFSETQ. Trimming pared 1 base from V and 0 bases from J, leaving 11 bases between. The CDR3 nucleotides read TGCGCCAGCAGCTTGTTGGCAGGACTAGCCAAAAACATTCAGTACTTC. It translates to CASSLLAGLAKNIQYF. Using reference TRBV5-1 and TRBJ2-4 for the parts outside the CDR3, the full variable domain is KAGVTQTPRYLIKTRGQQVTLSCSPISGHRSVSWYQQTPGQGLQFLFEYFSETQRNKGNFPGRFSGRQFSNSRSEMNVSTLELGDSALYLCASSLLAGLAKNIQYFGAGTRLSVL.

J is TRBJ1-4 and V is TRBV5-1, with D uncertain. V was shortened by 0 bases and J by 4 bases, with 7 bases between the two germline ends. CDR3 length: 14 residues. Germline V gives CDR1 SGHRS, CDR2 YFSETQ. CDR3 sequence reads: CASSLGDVNEKLFF. CDR3 DNA: TGCGCCAGCAGCTTGGGTGACGTTAATGAAAAACTGTTTTTT.

This sequence joins TRBV27 and TRBJ2-3; a possible D gene is TRBD1 (7 bases). V was pared by 0 bases and J by 3 bases, with 13 bases between. The length of the CDR3 is 16 residues. The germline CDR1 and CDR2 sequences are MNHEY and SMNVEV (reference sequence). As DNA, the CDR3 is TGTGCCAGCAGTTTATCGGAGGGGGCTGGAACAGATACGCAGTATTTT. Translating gives CASSLSEGAGTDTQYF.

This clonotype has only a few counts. The V gene is TRBV20-1, the J gene TRBJ2-3; D could derive from TRBD1 or TRBD2 (5 bases each). The germline V gene encodes CDR1 DFQATT and CDR2 SNEGSKA (reference sequence). This CDR3 spans 14 amino acids. V was trimmed by 3 bases and J by 3 bases, leaving 13 bases between them. As DNA, the CDR3 is TGCAGTGCTAGCGGGGACCCCAGGACAGATACGCAGTATTTT. It translates to CSASGDPRTDTQYF.

This clonotype showed up just a few times. This chain joins TRBV7-9 and TRBJ2-3; D unresolved. This CDR3 has 16 residues. CDR1 and CDR2 (germline): SEHNR, FQNEAQ (reference sequence). V gave up 3 bases and J gave up 3 bases, with 16 bases separating them. The CDR3 DNA sequence: TGTGCCAGCAGCTTTCCCCATGACGAGAGGACAGATACGCAGTATTTT. Its protein product is CASSFPHDERTDTQYF.

This chain links TRBV20-1 with TRBJ2-7, with 8 bases that match TRBD2. Germline values: CDR1 DFQATT, CDR2 SNEGSKA (reference sequence). Trimming took 3 bases from V and 2 from J; bases not matched to a gene: 6. The CDR3 has 14 residues. CDR3 protein: CSAREGLGAYEQYF. CDR3 bases: TGCAGTGCTAGGGAGGGACTAGGGGCCTACGAGCAGTACTTC.

This clonotype has more than one count but fewer than ten. The chain carries TRBV15 and TRBJ2-5; perhaps TRBD1 as D (6 bases). The J call may be wrong; the DNA end is better matched by TRBJ2-7. The V gene's germline CDR1 is LNHNV and CDR2 YYDKDF (reference sequence). The CDR3 has 15 residues. The CDR3 DNA sequence: TGTGCCACCAGCAGAGATAGTGGACAGAGCTACGAGCAGTACTTC. It is translated as CATSRDSGQSYEQYF.